A single sample gave rise to the 17 T cell receptor beta chains below, sequenced in a study of T cells in Graves' hyperthyroidism and ophthalmopathy. RNA transcripts served as the template for amplifying TCR beta CDR3 regions. First-round RT-PCR targeting the TCR CDR3 was performed with the HTBI primer set. One entry per CDR3 protein results from TCRdb running MiXCR on the multiplex PCR reads. The sample has about 210,000 distinct CDR3 sequences; roughly 18% are singletons. Sequencing was done on a sample of blood. The source is a man aged 45-60 years with Graves' hyperthyroidism.

This clonotype was seen many times. The chain joins TRBV5-1 to TRBJ2-1, with 9 bases fitting TRBD2. Germline lookup yields CDR1 SGHRS and CDR2 YFSETQ. The CDR3 is made up of 17 amino acids. The V and J ends lost 3 bases and 4 bases, in that order; junction bases with no gene match: 11. CDR3: CASSSLAGGPKYNEQFF. The CDR3 DNA follows: TGCGCCAGCAGCTCCCTTGCGGGAGGGCCTAAGTACAATGAGCAGTTCTTC.

This clonotype was recorded many times. The chain links TRBV6-2 or TRBV6-3 to TRBJ2-7; D not resolved. Deletions cut 2 bases from V and 0 bases from J, with 8 bases between. The CDR3 has 14 residues. CDR1 and CDR2 (germline): MNHEY, SVGEGT. For the CDR3, the DNA is TGTGCCAGCAGTTACGCTTCGAGCTCCTACGAGCAGTACTTC. Protein product: CASSYASSSYEQYF.

This rearrangement joins TRBV19 to TRBJ2-5; 10 bases map to TRBD1. Unmatched junction bases numbered 8, after V lost 4 bases and J lost 3 bases. Germline V lookup: CDR1 LNHDA, CDR2 SQIVND (reference sequence). This CDR3 comprises 16 residues. CDR3 DNA: TGTGCCAGTAGTAGTTGGACAGGGGGGTCCGAAGAGACCCAGTACTTC. Translation gives CASSSWTGGSEETQYF.

This clonotype was counted ten times or more. The chain couples TRBV5-1 to TRBJ2-3; D unclear. This CDR3 comprises 15 residues. The V gene's germline CDR1 is SGHRS and CDR2 YFSETQ. V was cut by 1 base and J by 5 bases, with 14 bases left in between. The CDR3 sequence: CASSLRAGDRDTQYF. The DNA for the CDR3 is TGCGCCAGCAGCTTGAGGGCAGGCGATCGAGATACGCAGTATTTT.

The sample holds a few counts of this clonotype. The chain employs TRBV20-1 and TRBJ2-4, with TRBD1 as a possible D gene (6 bases). The CDR3 contains 14 residues. Trimming stripped 0 bases from V and 5 bases from J, with 11 bases between. Per germline, CDR1 DFQATT and CDR2 SNEGSKA (reference sequence). The chain's CDR3 is CSARDLDRENIQYF. CDR3 coding DNA: TGCAGTGCTAGAGATCTGGACAGAGAAAACATTCAGTACTTC.

The chain recombines TRBV7-2 with TRBJ1-6; D uncertain. The germline V gene encodes CDR1 SGHTA and CDR2 FQGNSA. V lost 3 bases, J lost 6 bases, and 9 bases lay in between. The CDR3 runs to 14 residues. CDR3 bases: TGTGCCAGCAGCTTGAAAGAATCTAATTCACCCCTCCACTTT. Translation: CASSLKESNSPLHF.

The gene calls are TRBV12-3 or TRBV12-4 and TRBJ2-1; D tentatively reads TRBD1 or TRBD2 (6 bases each). V was clipped by 1 base and J by 0 bases, with 13 bases between them. There are 17 residues in the CDR3. CDR3 in DNA: TGTGCCAGCAGTTTAGTAACGGGGGCAGGCTCCTACAATGAGCAGTTCTTC. Translated: CASSLVTGAGSYNEQFF.

This clonotype occurred many times. The chain carries TRBV2 and TRBJ1-1, with a weak D call TRBD1 (5 bases). The V end was cut by 8 bases, the J end by 9 bases, with 16 bases between. CDR3 length: 12 residues. In germline, CDR1 is SNHLY, CDR2 FYNNEI. The CDR3 sequence: CASGGTGRKAFF. The CDR3 DNA is TGTGCCAGCGGGGGGACGGGACGAAAAGCTTTCTTT.

There are many counts of this clonotype. The V and J genes are TRBV11-2 and TRBJ2-7; 8 bases are shared with TRBD1. In germline, CDR1 is SGHAT, CDR2 FQNNGV. Trimming removed 1 base from V and 3 bases from J; junction bases left unmatched: 5. The CDR3 is made up of 15 amino acids. CDR3 region: CASSLVGQVIYEQYF. In nucleotides, the CDR3 is TGTGCCAGCAGCTTAGTGGGACAGGTCATCTACGAGCAGTACTTC.

This clonotype was recorded a few times. The chain is built from TRBV6-2 or TRBV6-3 and TRBJ2-3; a weak D match, TRBD1 (5 bases). CDR1 is MNHEY and CDR2 is SVGEGT in the germline V gene. V lost 3 bases and J 2 bases, leaving 9 bases between the germline ends. This CDR3 has 14 amino acids. CDR3 nucleotides: TGTGCCAGCAGTTATGACAGATCCACAGATACGCAGTATTTT. Its translation: CASSYDRSTDTQYF.

This clonotype was recorded many times. This chain links TRBV11-2 with TRBJ2-7, with D possibly TRBD2 on 7 matching bases. Trimming took 5 bases from V and 6 from J, leaving 17 bases between them. Germline V gene lookup returns CDR1 SGHAT and CDR2 FQNNGV. The CDR3 sequence is 14 residues long. The CDR3, as DNA: TGTGCCAGCAGCCCACCCATAGGGGGGGGCGAGCAGTACTTC. Translating it yields CASSPPIGGGEQYF.

In this sample, this clonotype turned up many times. A junction boundary mismatches the germline segment, possibly from a read error. The rearrangement uses TRBV28 and TRBJ2-7; 9 bases are a match to TRBD1. Germline V CDR1 and CDR2: MDHEN, SYDVKM. The CDR3 loop spans 14 amino acids. The CDR3 spells CASSSPTTRTGDDF. The DNA of the CDR3 is TGTGCCAGCAGTTCTCCGACCACAAGGACAGGGGATGACTTC.

The rearrangement links TRBV4-1 to TRBJ2-6; D call uncertain. The CDR3 contains 18 residues. Germline V lookup: CDR1 MGHRA, CDR2 YSYEKL. Trimming removed 1 base from V and 2 bases from J, with 15 bases in between. The CDR3 here is CASSQVGRLLAGANVLTF. CDR3 nucleotide sequence: TGCGCCAGCAGCCAAGTCGGACGTTTATTGGCTGGGGCCAACGTCCTGACTTTC.

The J gene is TRBJ2-1, the V gene TRBV7-6, with D uncertain. The CDR3 extends over 14 amino acids. CDR1 SGHVS and CDR2 FNYEAQ come from the germline V gene. The V end lost 5 bases, the J end lost 2 bases, and 10 bases lay between the germline ends. The CDR3 reads CASSRSVAYNEQFF. In DNA, the CDR3 is TGTGCCAGCAGCCGTAGTGTAGCCTACAATGAGCAGTTCTTC. Combining the CDR3 with reference TRBV7-6 and TRBJ2-1 gives the whole variable domain GAGVSQSPRYKVTKRGQDVALRCDPISGHVSLYWYRQALGQGPEFLTYFNYEAQQDKSGLPNDRFSAERPEGSISTLTIQRTEQRDSAMYRCASSRSVAYNEQFFGPGTRLTVL.

This clonotype was counted between two and nine times. The gene calls are TRBV19 and TRBJ1-5; 7 nucleotides line up with TRBD1. J lost 0 bases, V lost 7 bases, and 6 bases had no gene match. The CDR3 is 15 amino acids. CDR1 LNHDA and CDR2 SQIVND come from the germline V gene (reference sequence). CDR3 nucleotide sequence: TGTGCCAGTAAAACCGGGACAGCTAGCAATCAGCCCCAGCATTTT. Residues: CASKTGTASNQPQHF.

The chain carries TRBV13 and TRBJ2-1; D not resolved. Per the germline V gene, CDR1 is PRHDT and CDR2 is FYEKMQ (reference sequence). The CDR3 totals 15 residues. V gave up 5 bases and J gave up 6 bases, with 17 bases separating them. The CDR3 DNA reads as TGTGCCAGCAGCGCCCGATATGGGCCGGTCAATGAGCAGTTCTTC. Its protein is CASSARYGPVNEQFF.

This clonotype was recorded at least ten times. CDR3: CASSPGAQGPQHF. The CDR3 bases are TGTGCCAGCAGCCCGGGCGCTCAGGGGCCCCAGCATTTT. This sequence joins TRBV3-1 and TRBJ1-5; perhaps TRBD1 as D (5 bases). Trimming took 4 bases from V and 9 from J, leaving 13 bases between them. Germline lookup yields CDR1 LGHDT and CDR2 YNNKEL (reference sequence). The CDR3 sequence is 13 residues long.